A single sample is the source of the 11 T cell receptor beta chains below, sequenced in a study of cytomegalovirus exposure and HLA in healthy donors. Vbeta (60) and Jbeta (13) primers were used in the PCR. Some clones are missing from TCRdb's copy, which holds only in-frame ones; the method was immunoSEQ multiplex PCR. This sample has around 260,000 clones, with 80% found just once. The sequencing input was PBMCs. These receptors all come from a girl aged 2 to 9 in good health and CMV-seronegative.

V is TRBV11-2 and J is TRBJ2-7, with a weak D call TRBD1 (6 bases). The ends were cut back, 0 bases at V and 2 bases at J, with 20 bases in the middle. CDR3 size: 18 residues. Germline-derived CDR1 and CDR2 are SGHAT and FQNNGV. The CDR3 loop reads CASSLEAQGSRLPYEQYF. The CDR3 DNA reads TGTGCCAGCAGCTTAGAGGCACAGGGAAGCCGACTTCCCTACGAGCAGTACTTC.

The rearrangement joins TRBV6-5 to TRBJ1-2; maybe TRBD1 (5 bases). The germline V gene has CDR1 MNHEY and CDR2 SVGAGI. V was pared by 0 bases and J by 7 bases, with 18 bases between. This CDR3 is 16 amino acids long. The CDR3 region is CASSYSGEWDFAGYTF. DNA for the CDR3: TGTGCCAGCAGTTACTCGGGGGAATGGGACTTTGCTGGCTACACCTTC.

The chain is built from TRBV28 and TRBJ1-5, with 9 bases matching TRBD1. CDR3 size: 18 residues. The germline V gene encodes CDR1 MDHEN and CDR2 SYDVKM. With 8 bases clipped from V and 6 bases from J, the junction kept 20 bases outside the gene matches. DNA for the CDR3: TGTGCCAGCGGCATCATACTGGGACAGGGCAGATTCCGTCAGCCCCAGCATTTT. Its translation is CASGIILGQGRFRQPQHF.

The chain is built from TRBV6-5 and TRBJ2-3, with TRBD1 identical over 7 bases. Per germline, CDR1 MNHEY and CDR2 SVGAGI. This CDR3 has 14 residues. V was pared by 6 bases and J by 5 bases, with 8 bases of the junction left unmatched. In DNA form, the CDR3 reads TGTGCCAGCAGCTTACAGGGGTCATTAGATACGCAGTATTTT. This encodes CASSLQGSLDTQYF.

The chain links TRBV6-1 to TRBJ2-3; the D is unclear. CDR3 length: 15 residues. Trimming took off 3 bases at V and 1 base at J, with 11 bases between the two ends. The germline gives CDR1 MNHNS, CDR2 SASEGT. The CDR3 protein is CASSDPYHRTDTQYF. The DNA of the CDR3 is TGTGCCAGCAGTGATCCCTATCACCGCACAGATACGCAGTATTTT.

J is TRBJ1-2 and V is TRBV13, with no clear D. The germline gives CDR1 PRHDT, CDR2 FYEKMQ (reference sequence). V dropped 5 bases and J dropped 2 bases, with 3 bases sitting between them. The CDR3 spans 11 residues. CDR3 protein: CASSLNYGYTF. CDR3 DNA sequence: TGTGCCAGCAGCCTCAACTATGGCTACACCTTC.

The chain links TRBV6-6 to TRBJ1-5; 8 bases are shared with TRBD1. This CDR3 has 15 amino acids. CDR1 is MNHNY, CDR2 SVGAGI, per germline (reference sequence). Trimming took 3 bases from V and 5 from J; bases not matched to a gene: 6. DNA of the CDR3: TGTGCCAGCAGTTATACTACAGGGGGGGATCAGCCCCAGCATTTT. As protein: CASSYTTGGDQPQHF.

The CDR3 nucleotides read TGTGCCAGCAGCGGACCGGGACTAGCGGGGGCCGGTAGCTCCTACAATGAGCAGTTCTTC. Amino acid sequence: CASSGPGLAGAGSSYNEQFF. This chain joins TRBV5-8 and TRBJ2-1, with 14 bases matching TRBD2. This CDR3 is built from 20 residues. From germline, CDR1 is SGHTS and CDR2 YDEGEE. V gave up 4 bases and J gave up 0 bases; unmatched junction bases: 12.

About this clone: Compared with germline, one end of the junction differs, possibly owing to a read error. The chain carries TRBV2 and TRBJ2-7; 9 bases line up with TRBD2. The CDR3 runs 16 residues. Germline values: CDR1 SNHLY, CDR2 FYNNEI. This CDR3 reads CAGSEVLAGTHYEQYF. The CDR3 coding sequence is TGTGCCGGCAGTGAAGTGCTAGCGGGGACGCACTACGAGCAGTACTTC.

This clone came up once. CDR3 nucleotides: TGCAGCGTCACGGCCGGGACAGCGAACACTGAAGCTTTCTTT. It translates to CSVTAGTANTEAFF. The J gene is TRBJ1-1, the V gene TRBV29-1; 7 positions agree with TRBD1. Germline V gene data show CDR1 as SQVTM and CDR2 as ANQGSEA. The CDR3 length is 14 residues. The V segment lost 6 bases and the J segment 1 base; nucleotides outside the gene matches: 8. Using reference TRBV29-1 and TRBJ1-1 for the parts outside the CDR3, the full variable domain is SAVISQKPSRDICQRGTSLTIQCQVDSQVTMMFWYRQQPGQSLTLIATANQGSEATYESGFVIDKFPISRPNLTFSTLTVSNMSPEDSSIYLCSVTAGTANTEAFFGQGTRLTVV.

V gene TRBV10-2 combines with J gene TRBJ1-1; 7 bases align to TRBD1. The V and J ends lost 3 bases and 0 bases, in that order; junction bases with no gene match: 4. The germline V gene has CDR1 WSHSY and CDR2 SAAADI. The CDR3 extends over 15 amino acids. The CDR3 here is CASSDEGAVNTEAFF. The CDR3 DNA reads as TGCGCCAGCAGTGACGAGGGGGCGGTGAACACTGAAGCTTTCTTT.